This TCR beta chain is from a study of T cell responses to AZD1222 COVID-19 vaccine (dated by TCRdb to about 2021). In the study overall: A total of about 230 trial participants underwent TCR sequencing, of whom around 200 received two doses of AZD1222 and some 26 received two doses of the MenACWY control vaccine. Trial participants were enrolled by age into 18-55, 56-69 and 70-plus year subgroups, with roughly 160, 29 and 62 TCR-sequenced participants respectively.

Results the study describes overall, beyond this receptor: Reportedly, close to half of the unique spike-specific TCRs recognized epitopes lying outside the regions that are mutated in the B.1.351 and B.1.1.7 variants. The vaccine-associated CD4 TCRs covered the entire spike protein, and the dominant responses fell in regions 160-218 and 743-854. In the small 56-69-year group, the increase in depth fell short of significance, most likely because of low power. Conclusions about previously exposed vaccinees are limited because only 5 or 6 AZD1222 recipients were SARS-CoV-2 seropositive at baseline. Participants were mostly white British, with more females than males. The authors suggested clonal diversity may have been underestimated. After two AZD1222 doses, spike-specific TCR breadth and depth were significantly higher than at day 0 and than in MenACWY recipients. No day 14 peak-response samples were available, so repertoires were characterized only after the peak T cell response.

A remark on this clone: There is no known antigen for this receptor. Qualities for individual bases were not recorded, and no much larger clone is one base off.

The time point label of this sample denotes: about 28 days (+/-7) after the second vaccine dose. AZD1222 recipients given second doses at about 4 weeks or at about 12 weeks were pooled, since spike-specific TCR depth and breadth were not found to differ between the two schedules. Vaccinee samples came from UK trials COV001 and COV002, including a single-blind randomized controlled phase 2/3 trial of AZD1222 (ChAdOx1 nCoV-19) in healthy adults. For TCRbeta chain sequencing, PBMC samples were collected from trial participants at day 0 and at day 28 after the second dose. The CDR3 regions of human TCRbeta chains were analyzed by immunosequencing. From the authors' description of their analysis: TCRs in the repertoires were matched against a reference library of SARS-CoV-2-specific TCRs that had been generated with the MIRA antigen-specificity platform. Breadth meant the fraction of unique TCRs that were SARS-CoV-2-associated, whereas depth meant the fraction of total T cells that were SARS-CoV-2-associated. Using the MIRA data, every spike-specific TCR was mapped to the spike region that the TCR reacted to and assigned to either a CD4 or a CD8 class. Log10-transformed breadth and depth values were compared by one-way ANOVA with Sidak's multiple comparisons tests. Held by TCRdb, this immuneACCESS table contains in-frame sequences only and omits some clones. Under half of the omission traces to an unresolved V gene where checked; the cause of the rest is unknown. V, J and clone size are those of that table, while D and trimming were read from the DNA. The table for this sample lists tens of thousands of clones; roughly 85% of them were counted only once. The ten largest clones capture roughly 1.2% of the sample.

From the germline V gene, CDR1 is SGHTS and CDR2 is YDEGEE. V has 0 bases trimmed and J has 2 bases trimmed; junction bases matching no gene number 7. Counted from cysteine to phenylalanine, this CDR3 has 17 amino acids. Only CDR3 DNA remains: 51 bases, in frame from the first base. This TCR came from an adult who received the AZD1222 COVID-19 vaccine. The receptor chain draws on TRBV5-8 and TRBJ1-5; 8 junctional bases match TRBD1. Sequencing used peripheral blood, obtained 28 days after the second AZD1222 dose. The sequence in DNA is TGTGCCAGCAGCTTGGGACAGGGGACGTTCCGCAATCAGCCCCAGCATTTT. This sequence encodes CASSLGQGTFRNQPQHF.